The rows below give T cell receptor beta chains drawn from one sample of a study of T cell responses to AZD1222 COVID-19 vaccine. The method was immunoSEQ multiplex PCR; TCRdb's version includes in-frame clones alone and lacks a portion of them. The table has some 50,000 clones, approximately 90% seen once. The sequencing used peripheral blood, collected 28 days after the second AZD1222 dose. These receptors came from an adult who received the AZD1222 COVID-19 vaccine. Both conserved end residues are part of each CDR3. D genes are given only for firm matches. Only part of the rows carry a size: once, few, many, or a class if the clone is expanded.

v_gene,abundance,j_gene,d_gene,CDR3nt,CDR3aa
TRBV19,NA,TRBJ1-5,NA,TGTGCCAGTAGTATGGGGACGAATAGCAATCAGCCCCAGCATTTT,CASSMGTNSNQPQHF
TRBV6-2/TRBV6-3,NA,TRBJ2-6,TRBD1,TGTGCCAGCAGTTACCCGGGACAGGGGATTGACGGGGCCAACGTCCTGACTTTC,CASSYPGQGIDGANVLTF
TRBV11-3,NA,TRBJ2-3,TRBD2,TGTGCCAGCAGCCTGGGCGGGAGGGGCACAGATACGCAGTATTTT,CASSLGGRGTDTQYF
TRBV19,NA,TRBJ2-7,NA,TGTGCCAGTAGTTTTAGGCCGACCTCAAACTACGAGCAGTACTTC,CASSFRPTSNYEQYF
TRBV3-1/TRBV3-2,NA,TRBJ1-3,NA,TGTGCCAGCAGCCAAAGCGACAGGCGGTATAGTCCATATTTT,CASSQSDRRYSPYF
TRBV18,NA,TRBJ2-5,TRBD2,TGTGCCAGCTCACCCCTTGGGACTAGAGAGACCCAGTACTTC,CASSPLGTRETQYF
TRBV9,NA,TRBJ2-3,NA,TGTGCCAGCAGCGTAGATCCGGGACACCTGAGCACAGATACGCAGTATTTT,CASSVDPGHLSTDTQYF
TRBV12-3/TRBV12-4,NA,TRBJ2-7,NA,TGTGCCAGCCGTGGCGAACCCTACGAGCAGTACTTC,CASRGEPYEQYF
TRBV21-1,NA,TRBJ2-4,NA,TGTGCCAGCAGCAAGGGACTACCACGCTCATGGGTTCAGTACTTC,CASSKGLPRSWVQYF
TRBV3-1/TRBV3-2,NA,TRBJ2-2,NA,TGTGCCAGCAGCCAAGATACCCAAACGCGCGGGGAGCTGTTTTTT,CASSQDTQTRGELFF
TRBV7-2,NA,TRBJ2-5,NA,TGTGCCAGCAGCTTATATGACAAGGCCTTGGGGGAGACCCAGTACTTC,CASSLYDKALGETQYF
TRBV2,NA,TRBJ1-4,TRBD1,TGTGCCAGCAGCGGACAGGGTTCGACTAATGAAAAACTGTTTTTT,CASSGQGSTNEKLFF
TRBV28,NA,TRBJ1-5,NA,TGTGCCAGCAGAACAGGGTTCAATCAGCCCCAGCATTTT,CASRTGFNQPQHF
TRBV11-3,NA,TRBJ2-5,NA,TGTGCCAGCAGCTCAACGGGGACCCAGTACTTC,CASSSTGTQYF
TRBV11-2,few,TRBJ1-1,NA,TGTGCCAGCAGCTTAGATTGGGGAAACAAGAACACTGAAGCTTTCTTT,CASSLDWGNKNTEAFF
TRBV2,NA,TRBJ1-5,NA,TGTGCCAGCAGTGAAAGGGACAGCAATCAGCCCCAGCATTTT,CASSERDSNQPQHF
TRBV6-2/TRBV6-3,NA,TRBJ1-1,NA,TGTGCCAGCAGTTATACCGGGCAGGTCGTGTTT,CASSYTGQVVF
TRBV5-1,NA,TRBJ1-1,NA,TGCGCCAGCAGCCCGGACCCACCAACTCAGAACACTGAAGCTTTCTTT,CASSPDPPTQNTEAFF
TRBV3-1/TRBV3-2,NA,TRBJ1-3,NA,TGTGCCAGCAGTATTAACAGCGGAAACACCATATATTTT,CASSINSGNTIYF
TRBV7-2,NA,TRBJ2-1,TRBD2,TGTGCCAGCAGGTTTAGCGGGAGATCCATCAATGAGCAGTTCTTC,CASRFSGRSINEQFF
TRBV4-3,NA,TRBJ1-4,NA,TGCGCCAGCAGCCAAGATCTTGGCAGCATGGAGGAAAAACTGTTTTTT,CASSQDLGSMEEKLFF
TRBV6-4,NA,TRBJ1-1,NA,TGTGCCAGCAGTGACTCGACGGGCGGTGAAGCTTTCTTT,CASSDSTGGEAFF
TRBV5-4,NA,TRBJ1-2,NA,TGTGCCAGCAGCTCTGACAGAAGCTATGGCTACACCTTC,CASSSDRSYGYTF
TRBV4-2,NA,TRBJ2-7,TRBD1,TGTGCCAGCAGCCAGGAACAGGGGGCAAGCTCCTACGAGCAGTACTTC,CASSQEQGASSYEQYF
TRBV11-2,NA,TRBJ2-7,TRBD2,TGTGCCAGCAGCATCCTGACTAGCGGTCACTCCTACGAGCAGTACTTC,CASSILTSGHSYEQYF
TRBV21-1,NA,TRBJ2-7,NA,TGTGCCAGCAGCAAAGGATACAGATCCTACGAGCAGTACTTC,CASSKGYRSYEQYF
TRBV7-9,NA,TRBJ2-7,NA,TGTGCCAGCAGCTTAAGTCAGGGGCCCGAGCAGTACTTC,CASSLSQGPEQYF
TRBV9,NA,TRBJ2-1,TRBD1,TGTGCCAGCAGCCGTAGGGGACAGACCTACAATGAGCAGTTCTTC,CASSRRGQTYNEQFF
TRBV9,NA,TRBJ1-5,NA,TGTGCCAGCAGCGTAGATCCCAACAGCAATCAGCCCCAGCATTTT,CASSVDPNSNQPQHF
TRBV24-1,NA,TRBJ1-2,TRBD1,TGTGCCACCAGTGAACCGGACAGGAACTATGGCTACACCTTC,CATSEPDRNYGYTF
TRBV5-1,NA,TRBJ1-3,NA,TGCGCCAGCAGCTTAAGAGGAAGGGTACGGTCTGGAAACACCATATATTTT,CASSLRGRVRSGNTIYF
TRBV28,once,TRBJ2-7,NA,TGTGCCAGCAGCTCCCCGGGGAGCTCCTACGAGCAGTACTTC,CASSSPGSSYEQYF
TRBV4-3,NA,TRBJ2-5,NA,TGCGCCAGCAGCCAAGACTGGCTAAAGGGAGAGACCCAGTACTTC,CASSQDWLKGETQYF
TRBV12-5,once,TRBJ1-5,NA,TGTGCTAGTGGTTTGGGGGATAGCAATCAGCCCCAGCATTTT,CASGLGDSNQPQHF
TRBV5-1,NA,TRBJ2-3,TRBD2,TGCGCCAGCACGGGGGGGAGTGGTGGAGATACGCAGTATTTT,CASTGGSGGDTQYF
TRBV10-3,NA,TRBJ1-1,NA,TGTGCCATCAGTGAGTCACGGGGGTACACTGAAGCTTTCTTT,CAISESRGYTEAFF
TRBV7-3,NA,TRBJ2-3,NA,TGTGCCAGCAGCTTAGCCCCCGGTGGGTTCGATACGCAGTATTTT,CASSLAPGGFDTQYF
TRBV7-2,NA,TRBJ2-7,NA,TGTGCCAGCAGCAGCTTGCAGGGTAGCGAGCAGTACTTC,CASSSLQGSEQYF
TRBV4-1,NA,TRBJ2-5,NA,TGCGCCAGCAGCTTACGGCCGAGGGAGCGACAAGAGACCCAGTACTTC,CASSLRPRERQETQYF
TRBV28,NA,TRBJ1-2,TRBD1,TGTGCCAGCAGTGACCGGGGACAGAGCTATGGCTACACCTTC,CASSDRGQSYGYTF
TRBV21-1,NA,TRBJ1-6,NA,TGTGCCAGCAGCTCAACCCGCTGGACAGTATATAATTCACCCCTCCACTTT,CASSSTRWTVYNSPLHF
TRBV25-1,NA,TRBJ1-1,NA,TGTGCCAGCAGTGAAGGTCTGAACACTGAAGCTTTCTTT,CASSEGLNTEAFF
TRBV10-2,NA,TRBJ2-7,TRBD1,TGCGCCAGCAGTGAGTCGGACAGGGTCGAGCAGTACTTC,CASSESDRVEQYF
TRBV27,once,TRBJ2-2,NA,TGTGCCAGCAGCACCACCGGGGAGCTGTTTTTT,CASSTTGELFF